The clone carrying this T cell receptor (beta chain) has only one observation. Its target is unknown. The data were taken from a study of glioma-infiltrating T cells after dendritic cell vaccination. Across the whole study: Patients had newly diagnosed or recurrent glioblastoma and received dendritic cell vaccines. The study's findings and limits: Patients with more pretreatment TILs had longer time to progression and survival. TCR clonality showed no direct relationship with survival.

The time point is: after dendritic cell vaccination, including at tumor progression/relapse. Only patients with spare fresh-frozen tumor and over two years of follow-up were included. The CDR3 spans 16 residues. V dropped 4 bases and J dropped 7; count of bases not matched to a gene: 13. In germline, CDR1 is SQVTM, CDR2 ANQGSEA. Some clones are missing from TCRdb's copy, which holds only in-frame ones; the method was immunoSEQ multiplex PCR. The sample yields around 92,000 clones, 75% to 90% seen once. The clonotype was recovered from a human donor with glioblastoma. The sequences come from blood, collected after dendritic cell vaccination. The V gene is TRBV29-1, the J gene TRBJ2-5, with TRBD2 matching 12 bases. The CDR3 DNA is TGCAGCGTTGGAACCGGACTAGCGGGATCTAGAGGGACCCAGTACTTC. Translating gives CSVGTGLAGSRGTQYF.